This entry lists 27 T cell receptor beta chains sequenced from one sample in a study of blood T cell repertoires in COVID-19. Measured with immunoSEQ multiplex PCR; TCRdb has only the in-frame clones, and not every one. The table records roughly 130,000 clones, approximately 80% of them present only once. The sample was peripheral blood. The receptors come from a woman aged 45-60 years with acute or convalescent COVID-19.

The sample holds a few counts of this clone. This sequence joins TRBV12-3 or TRBV12-4 and TRBJ1-2; maybe TRBD1 (5 bases). The ends were cut back, 5 bases at V and 4 bases at J, with 11 bases in the middle. The length of the CDR3 is 13 residues. This chain's CDR3 is CASSPTGGYGYTF. As DNA, the CDR3 is TGTGCCAGCAGTCCCACAGGCGGCTATGGCTACACCTTC.

This clone showed up just a few times. The chain joins TRBV4-1 to TRBJ2-1; 9 positions agree with TRBD1. The CDR3 is 19 residues long. The V segment lost 2 bases and the J segment 8 bases; nucleotides outside the gene matches: 19. Germline CDR1 is MGHRA and CDR2 is YSYEKL. CDR3 residues: CASSQYTPSGTGNYYEQFF. CDR3 coding DNA: TGCGCCAGCAGCCAATATACCCCCTCCGGGACAGGGAACTATTATGAGCAGTTCTTC.

This chain connects TRBV7-2 to TRBJ1-5; 8 nucleotides line up with TRBD1. This CDR3 region has 17 residues. Germline V gives CDR1 SGHTA, CDR2 FQGNSA. The junction had 9 bases not matched to a gene; V was cut back by 5 bases and J by 0 bases. The DNA for the CDR3 is TGTGCCAGCAGCCGTTCAGGGGGCCCATATAGCAATCAGCCCCAGCATTTT. It encodes CASSRSGGPYSNQPQHF. Full variable domain (remainder filled in from reference TRBV7-2 and TRBJ1-5): GAGVSQSPSNKVTEKGKDVELRCDPISGHTALYWYRQSLGQGLEFLIYFQGNSAPDKSGLPSDRFSAERTGGSVSTLTIQRTQQEDSAVYLCASSRSGGPYSNQPQHFGDGTRLSIL.

V gene TRBV6-5 combines with J gene TRBJ2-7, with D possibly matching TRBD1 (6 bases). This CDR3 spans 14 amino acids. V shed 2 bases and J shed 4 bases, with 12 bases lying between them. Germline values: CDR1 MNHEY, CDR2 SVGAGI. This CDR3 is CASSYLSTGYEQYF. CDR3 in DNA: TGTGCCAGCAGTTACCTTTCGACAGGTTACGAGCAGTACTTC.

This clone was seen only a few times. The chain uses TRBV19 and TRBJ2-2, with a tentative D call TRBD1 (6 bases). V lost 4 bases, J lost 1 base, and 13 bases lay in between. CDR3 length equals 16 residues. Germline V gene data show CDR1 as LNHDA and CDR2 as SQIVND (reference sequence). In nucleotides, the CDR3 is TGTGCCAGTAGTAGCCCCCGGGGACAGAACACCGGGGAGCTGTTTTTT. Encoded protein: CASSSPRGQNTGELFF.

V usage is TRBV11-3 and J usage is TRBJ2-4, with 15 positions matching TRBD2. The CDR3 runs 19 residues. CDR1 SGHNT and CDR2 YENEEA come from the germline V gene. The trim removed 5 bases at V and 1 base at J, leaving 9 bases unmatched. The CDR3 is CASSPSSGTSGGAKNIQYF. The DNA for the CDR3 is TGTGCCAGCAGCCCCTCCTCCGGGACTAGCGGGGGGGCCAAAAACATTCAGTACTTC.

The chain uses TRBV13 and TRBJ2-3; a weak D match, TRBD1 (6 bases). The CDR3 has 15 amino acids. Deletions cut 0 bases from V and 1 base from J, with 8 bases between. CDR1 and CDR2 (germline): PRHDT, FYEKMQ (reference sequence). DNA of the CDR3: TGTGCCAGCAGCTTAGGACAGGGAGGCACAGATACGCAGTATTTT. Amino acids: CASSLGQGGTDTQYF.

CDR3 in amino acids: CASSPGTPAADQPQHF. In DNA form, the CDR3 reads TGTGCCAGCTCACCTGGGACACCCGCGGCGGATCAGCCCCAGCATTTT. The genes are TRBV18 and TRBJ1-5, with a tentative D call TRBD1 (6 bases). CDR3 length equals 16 residues. Germline V gene lookup returns CDR1 KGHSH and CDR2 LQKENI. V was cut by 3 bases and J by 5 bases, with 17 bases left in between.

The CDR3 DNA sequence: TGTGCCAGCAGGCCCCGCCCAGGGGTGGTAAACGAGCAGTACTTC. Translated: CASRPRPGVVNEQYF. The chain joins TRBV6-5 to TRBJ2-7; possible D gene TRBD1, 6 bases. Germline CDR1 reads MNHEY; CDR2 reads SVGAGI. The CDR3 extends over 15 amino acids. V was trimmed by 6 bases and J by 5 bases, leaving 20 bases between them.

This sequence joins TRBV2 and TRBJ1-1; 8 nucleotides line up with TRBD1. The CDR3 consists of 14 residues. CDR1 is SNHLY, CDR2 FYNNEI, per germline. V shed 2 bases, J shed 6 bases, and the junction held 5 bases outside the gene matches. The CDR3 bases are TGTGCCAGCAGTGAACTTCAGGGGGCGTCTGAAGCTTTCTTT. This sequence encodes CASSELQGASEAFF.

The gene calls are TRBV18 and TRBJ2-7, with 9 bases identical to TRBD1. Germline lookup yields CDR1 KGHSH and CDR2 LQKENI. The trim removed 2 bases at V and 2 bases at J, leaving 7 bases unmatched. The CDR3 totals 16 residues. The CDR3 spells CASSPLGGQGPYEQYF. The CDR3 DNA reads as TGTGCCAGCTCACCATTGGGGGGACAGGGCCCCTACGAGCAGTACTTC.

The V and J genes are TRBV24-1 and TRBJ2-3, with TRBD1 matching 7 bases. CDR1 is KGHDR and CDR2 is SFDVKD in the germline V gene. Trimming at V came to 7 bases and at J to 1 base, leaving 4 bases not matched to a gene. The CDR3 totals 14 residues. The CDR3 sequence is CATRDRAGTDTQYF. CDR3 nucleotide sequence: TGTGCCACCAGAGACAGGGCGGGCACAGATACGCAGTATTTT.

The genes are TRBV5-1 and TRBJ2-6; 12 nucleotides agree with TRBD1. This CDR3 region has 19 residues. The germline V gene has CDR1 SGHRS and CDR2 YFSETQ. Germline trimming cut 3 bases from V and 0 bases from J; bases unmatched to any gene: 7. For the CDR3, the DNA is TGCGCCAGCAGCTGGGGACAGGGGGCTCAAAGCTCTGGGGCCAACGTCCTGACTTTC. Translated: CASSWGQGAQSSGANVLTF.

The chain joins TRBV27 to TRBJ1-5; 9 nucleotides match TRBD1. This CDR3 has 16 residues. Per the germline V gene, CDR1 is MNHEY and CDR2 is SMNVEV (reference sequence). V was pared by 3 bases and J by 0 bases, with 3 bases of the junction left unmatched. The chain's CDR3 is CASSLTGGISNQPQHF. CDR3 sequence (DNA): TGTGCCAGCAGTTTGACAGGGGGTATTAGCAATCAGCCCCAGCATTTT.

This chain uses TRBV3-1 (or the pseudogene TRBV3-2) with TRBJ2-1; tentative D call: TRBD2 (6 bases). Trimming shortened V by 0 bases and J by 0 bases, and 12 bases separated the two germline ends. The CDR3 is made up of 17 amino acids. Germline V lookup: CDR1 LGHDT, CDR2 YNNKEL (reference sequence). DNA of the CDR3: TGTGCCAGCAGCCAAGACGGTGCGGGGCACTCCTACAATGAGCAGTTCTTC. Protein: CASSQDGAGHSYNEQFF.

This clone has just one count. The chain uses TRBV3-1 (or the pseudogene TRBV3-2) and TRBJ2-1; TRBD2 matches at 12 bases. The CDR3 loop spans 15 amino acids. V gave up 4 bases and J gave up 5 bases; unmatched junction bases: 3. Germline loops: CDR1 LGHDT, CDR2 YNNKEL (reference sequence). The CDR3: CASSPTSGGNNEQFF. CDR3 bases: TGTGCCAGCAGCCCGACTAGCGGGGGAAACAATGAGCAGTTCTTC.

The V and J genes are TRBV20-1 and TRBJ1-4, with 7 positions matching TRBD1. There are 11 residues in the CDR3. Germline V gives CDR1 DFQATT, CDR2 SNEGSKA (reference sequence). The V gene end was trimmed by 8 bases and the J gene end by 8 bases; junction bases not matched to a gene: 5. CDR3 amino acids: CSQGDGEKLFF. The CDR3 region has the DNA TGCAGTCAGGGGGACGGGGAAAAACTGTTTTTT.

The chain recombines TRBV19 with TRBJ1-5; D is unresolved. V was pared by 6 bases and J by 5 bases, with 8 bases between. The CDR3 has 12 residues. The germline V gene has CDR1 LNHDA and CDR2 SQIVND (reference sequence). The CDR3 reads CASRTEDQPQHF. The CDR3 DNA reads TGTGCCAGTAGAACTGAAGATCAGCCCCAGCATTTT.

This clone turned up a few times. The chain is built from TRBV19 and TRBJ2-1; D may be TRBD1 (5 bases). V was trimmed by 5 bases and J by 7 bases, leaving 18 bases between them. The CDR3 runs 15 residues. In germline, CDR1 is LNHDA, CDR2 SQIVND (reference sequence). This chain's CDR3 is CASSPGRGRPNEQFF. CDR3 nucleotide sequence: TGTGCCAGTAGTCCGGGTAGGGGAAGGCCTAATGAGCAGTTCTTC.

This rearrangement joins TRBV4-1 to TRBJ1-1, with TRBD1 matching 8 bases. Germline values: CDR1 MGHRA, CDR2 YSYEKL. The length of the CDR3 is 15 residues. The junction had 6 bases not matched to a gene; V was cut back by 5 bases and J by 1 base. CDR3 DNA sequence: TGCGCCAGCAGCTACTCCAGGGGGCGGAACACTGAAGCTTTCTTT. Its protein product is CASSYSRGRNTEAFF.

The CDR3 is CASSVAGNTEAFF. The DNA for the CDR3 is TGTGCCAGCAGCGTAGCAGGGAACACTGAAGCTTTCTTT. This chain joins TRBV9 and TRBJ1-1; no clear D. This CDR3 is built from 13 residues. Trimming cost V 0 bases and J 1 base, with 4 bases left between them. Germline V gene sequence: CDR1 SGDLS, CDR2 YYNGEE.

V usage is TRBV3-1 (or the pseudogene TRBV3-2) and J usage is TRBJ2-7; TRBD1 matches at 8 bases. The CDR3 length is 12 residues. Germline-derived CDR1 and CDR2 are LGHDT and YNNKEL (reference sequence). V lost 4 bases, J lost 6 bases, and 2 bases stayed unmatched. This chain's CDR3 is CASSLGTGEQYF. CDR3 DNA: TGTGCCAGCAGCCTCGGGACAGGCGAGCAGTACTTC.

This chain links TRBV29-1 with TRBJ1-1, with a tentative D call TRBD1 (6 bases). The ends were cut back, 7 bases at V and 5 bases at J, with 14 bases in the middle. The CDR3 sequence is 12 residues long. Germline V gives CDR1 SQVTM, CDR2 ANQGSEA. The CDR3 DNA is TGCAGCGATAGGGACACCGGGACTGAAGCTTTCTTT. Its translation is CSDRDTGTEAFF.

J is TRBJ1-1 and V is TRBV11-2, with TRBD1 as a possible D gene (6 bases). Germline V CDR1 and CDR2: SGHAT, FQNNGV. V lost 3 bases to trimming and J lost 1 base, with 18 bases between them. This CDR3 comprises 17 residues. CDR3 in amino acids: CASSFGGMGAKNTEAFF. The CDR3 DNA is TGTGCCAGCAGCTTCGGGGGGATGGGGGCTAAGAACACTGAAGCTTTCTTT.

J is TRBJ1-1 and V is TRBV5-6; the D is unclear. Germline CDR1 reads SGHDT; CDR2 reads YYEEEE. The CDR3 extends over 14 amino acids. Trimming stripped 4 bases from V and 0 bases from J, with 10 bases between. CDR3 sequence (DNA): TGTGCCAGCAGCGCCAACTCCATGAACACTGAAGCTTTCTTT. This translates into CASSANSMNTEAFF.

This sequence joins TRBV2 and TRBJ1-4, with 8 bases fitting TRBD1. The CDR3 contains 15 residues. Germline V gives CDR1 SNHLY, CDR2 FYNNEI. J was trimmed by 2 bases and V by 3 bases; bases with no gene match: 2. The CDR3 here is CASSDRGHTNEKLFF. The CDR3 region has the DNA TGTGCCAGCAGTGACAGGGGGCACACTAATGAAAAACTGTTTTTT.

The chain carries TRBV19 and TRBJ2-1; 12 bases agree with TRBD1. This CDR3 has 15 amino acids. Germline V lookup: CDR1 LNHDA, CDR2 SQIVND (reference sequence). Trimming at V came to 6 bases and at J to 7 bases, leaving 7 bases not matched to a gene. The DNA for the CDR3 is TGTGCCAGTAGACCACGGGACAGGGGGCATAATGAGCAGTTCTTC. This encodes CASRPRDRGHNEQFF.